This T cell receptor (beta chain) was sequenced for a study of T cell responses to AZD1222 COVID-19 vaccine. Assay: immunoSEQ multiplex PCR; the TCRdb copy retains only in-frame clones and omits some. This table has 150,000 or so clones, roughly 88% appearing once. The germline V gene encodes CDR1 MNHEY and CDR2 SVGAGI. The CDR3 loop spans 15 amino acids. Trimming left V 0 bases short and J 4 bases short, with 10 bases between. For this clone: Its cognate antigen is unknown.

Study-wide results and limits: With dominance at 160-218 and 743-854, vaccine-associated CD4 TCRs spanned spike. At baseline, just five to seven AZD1222 recipients tested seropositive.

This receptor was obtained from an adult who received the AZD1222 COVID-19 vaccine. Sequencing used peripheral blood, obtained 28 days after the second AZD1222 dose. The chain is built from TRBV6-5 and TRBJ1-5; D is perhaps TRBD1 (5 bases). The CDR3 loop reads CASSYSRGANQPQHF. CDR3 bases: TGTGCCAGCAGTTACTCGAGAGGGGCGAATCAGCCCCAGCATTTT.